A single T cell receptor (beta chain) is shown here with its context. As yet, its antigen is unknown. The sample belongs to a study of memory CD8 T cells in hepatitis C reinfection. Across the whole study: After reinfection, a couple of primary-infection resolvers became chronically infected. Whole-study findings and limits: With 4 to 6 donors, public clonotype conclusions could not be definitive.

Using immunoSEQ multiplex PCR, the repertoire was profiled, and TCRdb retains in-frame clones only, with some absent. The profile shows about 50,000 clones, roughly nine tenths of them singletons. Germline V gives CDR1 MNHEY, CDR2 SMNVEV (reference sequence). This CDR3 is 16 amino acids long. V lost 6 bases and J 5 bases, leaving 20 bases between the germline ends. Documented time point: late/post reinfection, 12 to 24 weeks after detection. The sorted cells went straight to TCR sequencing with no prior in vitro expansion. A couple of donors provided sorted CD3+ CD8+ CD45RO- naive CD8 T cells at all three reinfection time points.

The clonotype was recovered from a man between 18 and 35 years old with hepatitis C virus infection. This chain connects TRBV27 to TRBJ2-1, with D possibly TRBD2 on 5 matching bases. Sample: naive CD8+ T cells sorted from blood. Written as DNA, the CDR3 is TGTGCCAGCAGCCCCCACGTCGGACGGGGTCACAATGAGCAGTTCTTC. Its translation: CASSPHVGRGHNEQFF.